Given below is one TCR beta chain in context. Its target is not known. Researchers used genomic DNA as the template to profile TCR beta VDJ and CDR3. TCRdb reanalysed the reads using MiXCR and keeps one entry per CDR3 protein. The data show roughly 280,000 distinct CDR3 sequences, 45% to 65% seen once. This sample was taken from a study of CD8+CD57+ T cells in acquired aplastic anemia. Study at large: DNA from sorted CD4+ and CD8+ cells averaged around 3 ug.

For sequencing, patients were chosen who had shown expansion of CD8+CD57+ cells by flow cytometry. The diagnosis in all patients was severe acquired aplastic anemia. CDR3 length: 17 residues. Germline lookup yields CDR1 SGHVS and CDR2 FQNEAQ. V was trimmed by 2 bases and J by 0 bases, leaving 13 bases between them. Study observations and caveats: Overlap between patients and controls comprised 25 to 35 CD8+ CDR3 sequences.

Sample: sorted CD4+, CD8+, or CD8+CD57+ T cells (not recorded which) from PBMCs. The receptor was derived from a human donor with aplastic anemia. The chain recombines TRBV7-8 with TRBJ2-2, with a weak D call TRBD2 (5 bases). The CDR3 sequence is CASSLLPTDSNTGELFF. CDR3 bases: TGTGCCAGCAGCTTATTACCCACGGACTCGAACACCGGGGAGCTGTTTTTT.